This is a list of T cell receptor beta chains from one sample in a study of neurological immune-mediated disorders. Each CDR3 protein gets one entry after TCRdb re-called the 5' RACE reads with MiXCR. The sample consists of about 120,000 distinct CDR3 sequences, about 3.4% of them appearing once. The sample consisted of PBMCs. The receptors stem from a woman between 25 and 40 years old with multiple sclerosis. The CDR3 runs from the conserved cysteine through the conserved F or W. The D gene is left open where the match is weak.

>TRBJ1-5|TRBV20-1|TRBD1
CSASGDRNQPQHF
>TRBJ2-2|TRBV18|.
CASSPAGVEGTGELFF
>TRBJ1-2|TRBV6-2/TRBV6-3|.
CASSQVLSGNGYTF
>TRBJ2-1|TRBV6-5|.
CASSYRGVSVNEQFF
>TRBJ1-3|TRBV5-1|.
CASSLDSAGKNIYF
>TRBJ1-4|TRBV28|.
CASSFRWLEGKLFF
>TRBJ1-1|TRBV7-2|.
CASSLEPPGLNTEAFF
>TRBJ2-1|TRBV29-1|.
CSVAHNEQFF
>TRBJ2-1|TRBV4-3|.
CASSQVARDPLGQFF
>TRBJ2-1|TRBV10-3|.
CAITFGPTNEQFF
>TRBJ2-7|TRBV29-1|TRBD2
CSVWSRTSGSYEQYF
>TRBJ2-3|TRBV12-3/TRBV12-4|.
CASSLDVTGTDTQYF
>TRBJ2-1|TRBV20-1|.
CSARDPQGRGYNEQFF
>TRBJ2-1|TRBV12-3/TRBV12-4|TRBD2
CASSLAGGLGEQFF
>TRBJ2-7|TRBV20-1|.
CSARAIQYEQYF